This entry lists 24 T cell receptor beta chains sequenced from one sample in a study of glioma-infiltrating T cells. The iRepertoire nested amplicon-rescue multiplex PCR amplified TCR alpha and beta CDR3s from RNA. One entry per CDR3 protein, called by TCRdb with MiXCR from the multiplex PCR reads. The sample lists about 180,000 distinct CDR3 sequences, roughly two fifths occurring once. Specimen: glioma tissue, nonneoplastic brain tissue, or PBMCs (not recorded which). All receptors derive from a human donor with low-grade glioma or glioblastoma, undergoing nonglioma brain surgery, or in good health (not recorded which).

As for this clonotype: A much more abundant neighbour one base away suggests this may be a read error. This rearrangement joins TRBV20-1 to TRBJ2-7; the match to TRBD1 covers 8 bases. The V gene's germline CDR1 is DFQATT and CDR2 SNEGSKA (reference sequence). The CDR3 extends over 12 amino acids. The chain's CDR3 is CNAYRDRYEQYF. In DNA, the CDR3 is TGCAATGCTTACCGGGACAGGTACGAGCAGTACTTC.

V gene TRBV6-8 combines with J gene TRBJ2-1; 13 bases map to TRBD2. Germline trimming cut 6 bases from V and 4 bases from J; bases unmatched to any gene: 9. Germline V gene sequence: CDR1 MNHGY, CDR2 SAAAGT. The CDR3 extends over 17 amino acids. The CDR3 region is CASRPGTSGTNYNEQFF. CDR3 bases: TGTGCCAGCAGGCCCGGGACTAGCGGGACTAATTACAATGAGCAGTTCTTC.

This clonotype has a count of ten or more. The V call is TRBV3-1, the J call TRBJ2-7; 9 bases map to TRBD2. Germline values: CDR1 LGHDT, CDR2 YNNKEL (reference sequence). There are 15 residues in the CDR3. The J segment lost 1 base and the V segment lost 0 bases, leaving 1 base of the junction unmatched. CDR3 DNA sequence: TGTGCCAGCAGCCAAGATCTAGCGGGATCCTACGAGCAGTACTTC. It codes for CASSQDLAGSYEQYF.

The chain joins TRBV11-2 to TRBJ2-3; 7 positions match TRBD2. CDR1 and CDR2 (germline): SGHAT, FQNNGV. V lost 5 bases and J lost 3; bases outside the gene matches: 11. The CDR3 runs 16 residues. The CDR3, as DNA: TGTGCCAGCAGCCCCGTGGCTAGCGGAGGGACAGATACGCAGTATTTT. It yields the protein CASSPVASGGTDTQYF. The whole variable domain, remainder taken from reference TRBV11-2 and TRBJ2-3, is EAGVAQSPRYKIIEKRQSVAFWCNPISGHATLYWYQQILGQGPKLLIQFQNNGVVDDSQLPKDRFSAERLKGVDSTLKIQPAKLEDSAVYLCASSPVASGGTDTQYFGPGTRLTVL.

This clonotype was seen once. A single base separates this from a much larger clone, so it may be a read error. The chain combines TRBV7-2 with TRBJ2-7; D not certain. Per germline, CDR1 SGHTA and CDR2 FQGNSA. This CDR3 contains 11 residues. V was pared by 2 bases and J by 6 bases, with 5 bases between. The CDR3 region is CASSLTVEQYF. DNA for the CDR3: TGTGCCAGCAGCTTAACAGTCGAGCAGTACTTC.

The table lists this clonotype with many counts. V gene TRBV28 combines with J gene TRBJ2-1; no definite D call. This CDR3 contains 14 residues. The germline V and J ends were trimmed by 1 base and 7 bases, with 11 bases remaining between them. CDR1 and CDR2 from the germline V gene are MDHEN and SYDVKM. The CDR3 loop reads CASSLYSLLNEQFF. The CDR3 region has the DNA TGTGCCAGCAGTTTATATAGTCTCCTGAATGAGCAGTTCTTC. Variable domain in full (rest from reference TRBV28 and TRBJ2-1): DVKVTQSSRYLVKRTGEKVFLECVQDMDHENMFWYRQDPGLGLRLIYFSYDVKMKEKGDIPEGYSVSREKKERFSLILESASTNQTSMYLCASSLYSLLNEQFFGPGTRLTVL.

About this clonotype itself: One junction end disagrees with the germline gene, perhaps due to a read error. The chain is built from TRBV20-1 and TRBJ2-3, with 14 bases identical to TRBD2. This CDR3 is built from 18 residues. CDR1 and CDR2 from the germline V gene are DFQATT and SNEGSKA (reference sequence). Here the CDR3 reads CSARGLPGLAGVVDTKYF. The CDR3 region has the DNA TGCAGTGCTAGAGGTTTACCGGGACTAGCGGGAGTCGTAGATACGAAGTATTTT.

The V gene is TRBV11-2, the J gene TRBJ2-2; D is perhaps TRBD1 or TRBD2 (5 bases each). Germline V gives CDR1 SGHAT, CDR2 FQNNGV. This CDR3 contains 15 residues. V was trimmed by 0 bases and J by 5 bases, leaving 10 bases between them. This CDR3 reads CASSLDRGSTGELFF. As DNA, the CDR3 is TGTGCCAGCAGCTTAGACCGGGGCTCAACCGGGGAGCTGTTTTTT.

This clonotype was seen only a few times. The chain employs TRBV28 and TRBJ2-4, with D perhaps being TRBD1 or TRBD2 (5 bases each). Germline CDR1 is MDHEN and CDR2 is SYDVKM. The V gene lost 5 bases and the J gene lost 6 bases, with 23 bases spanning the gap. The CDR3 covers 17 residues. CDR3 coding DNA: TGTGCCAGCAGTCCTACTCATGGAAGCGAGAGGGGAAACATTCAGTACTTC. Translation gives CASSPTHGSERGNIQYF. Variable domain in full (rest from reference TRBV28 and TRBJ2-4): DVKVTQSSRYLVKRTGEKVFLECVQDMDHENMFWYRQDPGLGLRLIYFSYDVKMKEKGDIPEGYSVSREKKERFSLILESASTNQTSMYLCASSPTHGSERGNIQYFGAGTRLSVL.

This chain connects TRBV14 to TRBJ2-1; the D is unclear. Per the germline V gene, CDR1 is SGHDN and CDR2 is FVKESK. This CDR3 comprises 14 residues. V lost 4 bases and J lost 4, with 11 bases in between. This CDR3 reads CASSRDYRYNEQFF. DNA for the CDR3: TGTGCCAGCAGCCGGGATTATAGATACAATGAGCAGTTCTTC.

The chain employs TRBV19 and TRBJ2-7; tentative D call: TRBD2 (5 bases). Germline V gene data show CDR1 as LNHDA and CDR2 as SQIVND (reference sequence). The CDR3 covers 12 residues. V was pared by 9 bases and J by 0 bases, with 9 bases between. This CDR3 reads CASGVSSYEQYF. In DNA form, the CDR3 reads TGTGCCAGCGGGGTGTCCTCCTACGAGCAGTACTTC.

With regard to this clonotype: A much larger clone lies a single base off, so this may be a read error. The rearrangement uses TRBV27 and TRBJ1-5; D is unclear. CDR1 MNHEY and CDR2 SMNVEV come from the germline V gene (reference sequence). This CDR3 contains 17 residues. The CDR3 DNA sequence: TGTGCCAGCAGTTACTTGCCGGACGGGTTCCTCAATCAGCCCAAGCATTTT. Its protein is CASSYLPDGFLNQPKHF.

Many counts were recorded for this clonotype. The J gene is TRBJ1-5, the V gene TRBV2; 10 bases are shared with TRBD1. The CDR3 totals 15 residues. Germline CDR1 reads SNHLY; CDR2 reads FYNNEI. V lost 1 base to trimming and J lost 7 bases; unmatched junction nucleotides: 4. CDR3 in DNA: TGTGCCAGCAGTGAAGGGACAGGGGGAGGGCAGCCCCAGCATTTT. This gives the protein CASSEGTGGGQPQHF.

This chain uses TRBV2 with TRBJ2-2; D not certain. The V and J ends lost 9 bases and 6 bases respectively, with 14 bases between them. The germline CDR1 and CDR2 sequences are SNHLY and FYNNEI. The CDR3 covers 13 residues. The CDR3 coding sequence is TGTGCCAGGGCTTATAGGATCGCCGGGGAGCTGTTTTTT. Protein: CARAYRIAGELFF. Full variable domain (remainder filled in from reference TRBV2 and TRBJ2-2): EPEVTQTPSHQVTQMGQEVILRCVPISNHLYFYWYRQILGQKVEFLVSFYNNEISEKSEIFDDQFSVERPDGSNFTLKIRSTKLEDSAMYFCARAYRIAGELFFGEGSRLTVL.

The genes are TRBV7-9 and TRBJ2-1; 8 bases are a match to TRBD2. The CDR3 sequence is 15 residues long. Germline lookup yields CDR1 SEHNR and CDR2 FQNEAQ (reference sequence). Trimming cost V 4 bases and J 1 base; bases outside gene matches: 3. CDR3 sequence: CASSSTSGSYNEQFF. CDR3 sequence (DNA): TGTGCCAGCAGCTCTACTAGCGGATCCTACAATGAGCAGTTCTTC.

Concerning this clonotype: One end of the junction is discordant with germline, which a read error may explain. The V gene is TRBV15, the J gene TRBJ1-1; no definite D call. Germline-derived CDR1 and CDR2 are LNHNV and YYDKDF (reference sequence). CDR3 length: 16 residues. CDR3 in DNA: TGTGCCACCAGGAGAGATATTACCGGAGCAAACACTGAAGCTTTCTTT. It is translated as CATRRDITGANTEAFF.

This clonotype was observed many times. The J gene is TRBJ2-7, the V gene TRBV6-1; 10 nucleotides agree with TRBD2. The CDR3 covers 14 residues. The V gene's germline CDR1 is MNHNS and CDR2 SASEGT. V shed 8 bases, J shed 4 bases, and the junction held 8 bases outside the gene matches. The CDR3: CASRLAGETYEQYF. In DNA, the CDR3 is TGTGCCAGCCGCCTAGCGGGAGAGACTTACGAGCAGTACTTC.

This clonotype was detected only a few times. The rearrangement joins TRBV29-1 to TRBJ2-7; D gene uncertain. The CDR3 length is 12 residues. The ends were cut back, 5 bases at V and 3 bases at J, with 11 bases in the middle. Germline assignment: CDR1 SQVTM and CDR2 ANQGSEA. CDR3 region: CSVSDRYYEQYF. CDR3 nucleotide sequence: TGCAGCGTTTCGGACCGATACTACGAGCAGTACTTC.

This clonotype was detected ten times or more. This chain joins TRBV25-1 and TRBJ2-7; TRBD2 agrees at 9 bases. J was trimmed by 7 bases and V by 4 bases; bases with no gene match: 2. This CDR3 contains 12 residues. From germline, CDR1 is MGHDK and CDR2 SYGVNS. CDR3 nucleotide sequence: TGTGCCAGCAGTGTGCGGGGGGGAGAGCAGTACTTC. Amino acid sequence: CASSVRGGEQYF.

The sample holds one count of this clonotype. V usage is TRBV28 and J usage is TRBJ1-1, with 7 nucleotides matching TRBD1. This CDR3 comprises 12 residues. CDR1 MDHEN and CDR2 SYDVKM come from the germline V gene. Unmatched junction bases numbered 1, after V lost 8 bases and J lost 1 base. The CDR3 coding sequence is TGTGCCAGCGGACAGGCGAACACTGAAGCTTTCTTT. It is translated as CASGQANTEAFF.

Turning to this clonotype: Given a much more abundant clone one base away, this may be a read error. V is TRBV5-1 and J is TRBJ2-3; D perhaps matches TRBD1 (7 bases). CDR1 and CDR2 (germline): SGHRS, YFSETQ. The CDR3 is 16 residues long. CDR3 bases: TGCGCCAGCAGCTCGGAGGGACAGCCTAGCAAAGATACGCAGTATTTT. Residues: CASSSEGQPSKDTQYF.

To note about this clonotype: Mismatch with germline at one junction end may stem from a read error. The CDR3 protein is CSAKIISGLNDQFF. As DNA, the CDR3 is TGCAGTGCTAAAATAATATCGGGTCTTAATGATCAGTTCTTC. The V and J genes are TRBV20-1 and TRBJ2-1; D gene uncertain. Germline values: CDR1 DFQATT, CDR2 SNEGSKA (reference sequence). The CDR3 has 14 residues.

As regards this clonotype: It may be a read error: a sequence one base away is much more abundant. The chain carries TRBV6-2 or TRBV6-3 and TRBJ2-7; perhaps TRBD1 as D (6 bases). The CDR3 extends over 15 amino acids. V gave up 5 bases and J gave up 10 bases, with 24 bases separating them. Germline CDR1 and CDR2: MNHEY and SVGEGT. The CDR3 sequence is CASSRAGTSSVEQYF. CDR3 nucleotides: TGTGCCAGCAGTAGAGCCGGGACATCCTCGGTGGAACAGTACTTC.

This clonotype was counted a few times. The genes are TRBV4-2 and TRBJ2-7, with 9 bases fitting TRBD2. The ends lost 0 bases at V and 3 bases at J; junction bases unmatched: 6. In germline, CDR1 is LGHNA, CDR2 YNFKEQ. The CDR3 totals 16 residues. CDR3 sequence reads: CASSQDTTSGNYEQYF. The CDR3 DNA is TGTGCCAGCAGCCAAGATACGACTAGCGGAAACTACGAGCAGTACTTC.